Following are 31 T cell receptor beta chains from one sample sequenced in a study of beta chain features in type 1 diabetes. Study results and caveats: When Type 1 diabetes patients were examined, their TCRB CDR3s proved moderately but significantly shorter in all four CD4+ subsets.

The study reverse transcribed the entire isolated RNA, so it sequenced expressed TCRB transcripts. This table comes from immunoSEQ multiplex PCR, and its TCRdb copy is limited to in-frame clones, with some not included. This table has about 120,000 clones, roughly a sixth appearing once. These receptors are not linked to any known antigen. The material sequenced was central memory CD4+ T cells from blood. The receptors come from a man between 18 and 29 years old with type 1 diabetes.

CDR3 nucleotide sequence: TGTGCCATCAGGGGAAGTTCAGAGTACCAAGAGACCCAGTACTTC. This encodes CAIRGSSEYQETQYF. The V call is TRBV10-3, the J call TRBJ2-5; no firm D call. This CDR3 is built from 15 residues. Germline V gene data show CDR1 as ENHRY and CDR2 as SYGVKD. V shed 6 bases and J shed 0 bases, with 14 bases lying between them.

In this sample, this clone turned up a few times. This chain links TRBV29-1 with TRBJ2-1; TRBD2 agrees at 11 bases. V lost 7 bases and J lost 5; bases outside the gene matches: 7. CDR1 and CDR2 (germline): SQVTM, ANQGSEA. This CDR3 spans 14 amino acids. The CDR3 DNA reads TGCAGCGCTAGGACTAGCGGGCTGAACAATGAGCAGTTCTTC. This gives the protein CSARTSGLNNEQFF.

This clone has more than one count but fewer than ten. The V gene is TRBV7-9, the J gene TRBJ2-5; D might be TRBD1 (5 bases). CDR1 is SEHNR and CDR2 is FQNEAQ in the germline V gene (reference sequence). Between the trimmed V and J ends, which lost 7 bases and 3 bases, there was a span of 15 bases. The CDR3 sequence is 14 residues long. The CDR3 loop reads CASTRATEKETQYF. As DNA, the CDR3 is TGTGCCAGCACCAGGGCGACAGAGAAAGAGACCCAGTACTTC.

This clone was counted a few times. Here the CDR3 DNA reads TGTGCCAGCAGCCTTCGGACAGTTCGAGAGACCCAGTACTTC. Encoded protein: CASSLRTVRETQYF. The rearrangement joins TRBV13 to TRBJ2-5; weak D call: TRBD1 (6 bases). The CDR3 runs 14 residues. Germline-derived CDR1 and CDR2 are PRHDT and FYEKMQ (reference sequence). The V end lost 5 bases, the J end lost 4 bases, and 14 bases lay between the germline ends.

This clone was counted ten times or more. The chain is built from TRBV5-4 and TRBJ2-3; D is perhaps TRBD2 (5 bases). Germline V gene sequence: CDR1 SGHNT, CDR2 YYREEE (reference sequence). V was cut by 9 bases and J by 2 bases, with 13 bases left in between. This CDR3 has 13 amino acids. The CDR3 spells CAILIRDTDTQYF. DNA of the CDR3: TGTGCCATTCTTATCCGGGACACAGATACGCAGTATTTT.

This clone turned up a few times. The chain uses TRBV27 and TRBJ2-7; TRBD1 agrees at 7 bases. The CDR3 extends over 13 amino acids. The V gene's germline CDR1 is MNHEY and CDR2 SMNVEV (reference sequence). Unmatched junction bases numbered 2, after V lost 6 bases and J lost 0 bases. The CDR3 nucleotides read TGTGCCAGCAGCCGGGACAGCTCCTACGAGCAGTACTTC. Protein product: CASSRDSSYEQYF.

This clone has a count of ten or more. The V gene is TRBV6-5, the J gene TRBJ2-5; tentative D call: TRBD2 (7 bases). The CDR3 covers 15 residues. Germline values: CDR1 MNHEY, CDR2 SVGAGI. Trimming removed 6 bases at V and 5 bases at J, with 19 bases between. In DNA form, the CDR3 reads TGTGCCAGCAGCACTTTCCGGGGGGCAGGGGAGACCCAGTACTTC. The encoded protein is CASSTFRGAGETQYF.

This rearrangement joins TRBV7-2 to TRBJ2-2, with no clear D. V was pared by 5 bases and J by 6 bases, with 7 bases between. CDR3 length: 12 amino acids. Germline-derived CDR1 and CDR2 are SGHTA and FQGNSA. The CDR3 DNA sequence: TGTGCCAGCAGCCATCAGGCCGGGGAGCTGTTTTTT. Its protein product is CASSHQAGELFF.

This clone occurred a few times. This chain joins TRBV2 and TRBJ2-1, with TRBD1 matching over 9 bases. With V trimmed by 3 bases and J by 8 bases, 11 bases remained unmatched. The germline V gene has CDR1 SNHLY and CDR2 FYNNEI. There are 16 residues in the CDR3. In DNA, the CDR3 is TGTGCCAGCAGTGAGTCCAACCCGGGACAGGGATATGAGCAGTTCTTC. Encoded protein: CASSESNPGQGYEQFF.

This clone appeared a few times. This chain links TRBV30 with TRBJ2-7; TRBD2 is a possible D gene (5 bases). Trimming stripped 5 bases from V and 6 bases from J, with 11 bases between. Germline-derived CDR1 and CDR2 are GTSNPN and SVGIG (reference sequence). This CDR3 has 11 residues. This CDR3 reads CAWGRGSEQYF. CDR3 nucleotide sequence: TGTGCCTGGGGACGGGGTTCCGAGCAGTACTTC.

This clone has more than one count but fewer than ten. This sequence joins TRBV29-1 and TRBJ2-3, with TRBD1 as a possible D gene (5 bases). CDR1 and CDR2 (germline): SQVTM, ANQGSEA. Trimming took 5 bases from V and 4 from J, leaving 10 bases between them. The CDR3 is made up of 12 amino acids. The CDR3 coding sequence is TGCAGCGTTTTATCAGGGCCAGATACGCAGTATTTT. It yields the protein CSVLSGPDTQYF.

This clone was observed a few times. The rearrangement uses TRBV28 and TRBJ2-3; possible D gene TRBD2, 5 bases. The germline V and J ends were trimmed by 6 bases and 6 bases, with 13 bases remaining between them. This CDR3 has 13 residues. Germline CDR1 MDHEN, CDR2 SYDVKM. The CDR3 loop reads CASRWELSDTQYF. For the CDR3, the DNA is TGTGCCAGCAGATGGGAGTTGTCGGATACGCAGTATTTT.

This chain links TRBV14 with TRBJ2-1, with D possibly matching TRBD1 (5 bases). The CDR3 runs 17 residues. The ends were cut back, 0 bases at V and 0 bases at J, with 12 bases in the middle. CDR1 is SGHDN and CDR2 is FVKESK in the germline V gene. The CDR3 reads CASSQELWGVSYNEQFF. The CDR3 bases are TGTGCCAGCAGCCAAGAGTTATGGGGCGTCTCCTACAATGAGCAGTTCTTC. Drawing the rest from reference TRBV14 and TRBJ2-1, the complete variable domain is EAGVTQFPSHSVIEKGQTVTLRCDPISGHDNLYWYRRVMGKEIKFLLHFVKESKQDESGMPNNRFLAERTGGTYSTLKVQPAELEDSGVYFCASSQELWGVSYNEQFFGPGTRLTVL.

The chain links TRBV9 to TRBJ1-2; possibly TRBD1 for D (5 bases). With 0 bases removed from V and 4 bases from J, the gap between germline ends came to 10 bases. Germline-derived CDR1 and CDR2 are SGDLS and YYNGEE. CDR3 length equals 14 residues. The CDR3 bases are TGTGCCAGCAGCGTAGTCGAGGGGAGCTATGGCTACACCTTC. It is translated as CASSVVEGSYGYTF.

The chain joins TRBV7-9 to TRBJ1-4; D is possibly TRBD1 (6 bases). The CDR3 runs to 14 residues. Trimming pared 7 bases from V and 5 bases from J, leaving 14 bases between. Germline CDR1 reads SEHNR; CDR2 reads FQNEAQ (reference sequence). CDR3 amino acids: CASTLQGANEKLFF. CDR3 DNA: TGTGCCAGCACCCTACAGGGTGCAAATGAAAAACTGTTTTTT.

This clone showed up just a few times. V is TRBV23-1 and J is TRBJ1-2; D is unresolved. Being an ORF, TRBV23-1 has a function that is uncertain. The CDR3 runs to 13 residues. V was shortened by 7 bases and J by 1 base, with 10 bases between the two germline ends. The CDR3 nucleotides are TGCGCCAGCATGGTTTGGTATAACTATGGCTACACCTTC. Its protein is CASMVWYNYGYTF.

Only a few counts were recorded for this clone. This chain joins TRBV7-9 and TRBJ2-2, with a tentative D call TRBD1 (5 bases). From germline, CDR1 is SEHNR and CDR2 FQNEAQ (reference sequence). The CDR3 length is 15 residues. The V gene lost 1 base and the J gene lost 6 bases, with 12 bases spanning the gap. CDR3 sequence: CASSLEPRVPGELFF. The CDR3 DNA reads as TGTGCCAGCAGCTTAGAACCCAGGGTACCCGGGGAGCTGTTTTTT. Supplemented by reference TRBV7-9 and TRBJ2-2, the full variable domain reads DTGVSQNPRHKITKRGQNVTFRCDPISEHNRLYWYRQTLGQGPEFLTYFQNEAQLEKSRLLSDRFSAERPKGSFSTLEIQRTEQGDSAMYLCASSLEPRVPGELFFGEGSRLTVL.

The chain is built from TRBV4-1 and TRBJ2-2; 8 bases agree with TRBD2. V lost 1 base, J lost 0 bases, and 4 bases stayed unmatched. The CDR3 loop spans 17 amino acids. CDR1 MGHRA and CDR2 YSYEKL come from the germline V gene. DNA for the CDR3: TGCGCCAGCAGCCAAGCCTTTAGCGGGGCGAACACCGGGGAGCTGTTTTTT. Its protein is CASSQAFSGANTGELFF.

This clone was observed a few times. The chain joins TRBV2 to TRBJ1-4, with D possibly being TRBD1 (6 bases). Trimming took 7 bases from V and 7 from J, leaving 10 bases between them. Germline assignment: CDR1 SNHLY and CDR2 FYNNEI. This CDR3 is 12 amino acids long. The CDR3 DNA reads TGTGCCAGCAACGCAGGGGCTGAAAAACTGTTTTTT. It yields the protein CASNAGAEKLFF.

Here the CDR3 DNA reads TGCGCCAGCAGCTTGCAGCAGGGCGAGCAGCCCCAGCATTTT. Translated, it gives CASSLQQGEQPQHF. This sequence joins TRBV5-1 and TRBJ1-5; perhaps TRBD1 as D (5 bases). Germline CDR1 and CDR2: SGHRS and YFSETQ. V lost 1 base to trimming and J lost 7 bases, with 12 bases between them. The CDR3 loop spans 14 amino acids.

The chain joins TRBV7-6 to TRBJ1-1; the D gene is possibly TRBD1 (5 bases). The CDR3 loop spans 14 amino acids. V dropped 5 bases and J dropped 1 base, with 11 bases sitting between them. Germline lookup yields CDR1 SGHVS and CDR2 FNYEAQ. The CDR3 sequence: CASSTGQGNTEAFF. CDR3 DNA: TGTGCCAGCAGCACAGGCCAGGGGAACACTGAAGCTTTCTTT.

V gene TRBV28 combines with J gene TRBJ2-7; no clear D gene. Trimming took 2 bases from V and 4 from J, leaving 9 bases between them. This CDR3 is built from 13 residues. Looked up from germline, CDR1 is MDHEN and CDR2 is SYDVKM. In DNA form, the CDR3 reads TGTGCCAGCAGTTTAGGATCCGGGTACGAGCAGTACTTC. It encodes CASSLGSGYEQYF.

The V gene is TRBV7-3, the J gene TRBJ2-1; 11 bases match TRBD2. Germline V gene data show CDR1 as SGHTA and CDR2 as FQGTGA. With 5 bases clipped from V and 5 bases from J, the junction kept 8 bases outside the gene matches. This CDR3 has 16 residues. CDR3 amino acids: CASSLRLAGGHNEQFF. CDR3 in DNA: TGTGCCAGCAGCCTGCGATTAGCGGGGGGGCACAATGAGCAGTTCTTC. Drawing the rest from reference TRBV7-3 and TRBJ2-1, the complete variable domain is GAGVSQTPSNKVTEKGKYVELRCDPISGHTALYWYRQSLGQGPEFLIYFQGTGAADDSGLPNDRFFAVRPEGSVSTLKIQRTERGDSAVYLCASSLRLAGGHNEQFFGPGTRLTVL.

This chain connects TRBV4-1 to TRBJ2-1, with 7 bases identical to TRBD2. Germline lookup yields CDR1 MGHRA and CDR2 YSYEKL. There are 15 residues in the CDR3. V gave up 8 bases and J gave up 12 bases; unmatched junction bases: 19. CDR3 coding DNA: TGCGCCAGCCTCCTTATGCGGGAGCGTTCCCCCACGCAGTTCTTC. Amino acids: CASLLMRERSPTQFF.

This clone was seen many times. Different DNA sequences within this sample yield the same CDR3. V and J are TRBV29-1 and TRBJ2-7; 7 bases fit TRBD1. In germline, CDR1 is SQVTM, CDR2 ANQGSEA. J gave up 2 bases and V 6 bases, and 4 bases lay outside the gene matches. CDR3 length: 12 amino acids. The CDR3 loop reads CSVNRGPYEQYF. The CDR3 DNA sequence: TGCAGCGTCAACAGGGGACCCTACGAGCAGTACTTC.

Only a few counts were recorded for this clone. V usage is TRBV19 and J usage is TRBJ1-3; possible D gene TRBD1, 5 bases. CDR1 and CDR2 (germline): LNHDA, SQIVND (reference sequence). Trimming left V 4 bases short and J 2 bases short, with 9 bases between. CDR3 size: 14 residues. CDR3 sequence reads: CASSKSGTGNTIYF. The DNA of the CDR3 is TGTGCCAGTAGTAAATCAGGGACTGGAAACACCATATATTTT.

This clone occurred a few times. The V and J genes are TRBV18 and TRBJ2-1, with a tentative D call TRBD1 (5 bases). Trimming pared 4 bases from V and 7 bases from J, leaving 23 bases between. This CDR3 has 17 residues. Per the germline V gene, CDR1 is KGHSH and CDR2 is LQKENI. CDR3 region: CASSRNSADSVGNEQFF. The CDR3 nucleotides read TGTGCCAGCTCACGTAACTCCGCCGACAGCGTCGGGAATGAGCAGTTCTTC.

This clone was found a few times. This chain links TRBV4-3 with TRBJ1-1, with 8 bases that match TRBD1. This CDR3 is built from 14 residues. V lost 3 bases, J lost 1 base, and 1 base stayed unmatched. The V gene's germline CDR1 is LGHNA and CDR2 YSLEER. CDR3 DNA sequence: TGCGCCAGCAGCCACGACAGGGGGAACACTGAAGCTTTCTTT. Its protein is CASSHDRGNTEAFF.

The chain couples TRBV2 to TRBJ1-4; the D is unclear. Trimming removed 8 bases from V and 0 bases from J, with 13 bases in between. CDR1 is SNHLY and CDR2 is FYNNEI in the germline V gene. The CDR3 contains 15 residues. CDR3 sequence reads: CASGQYGATNEKLFF. CDR3 in DNA: TGTGCCAGCGGTCAGTACGGCGCAACTAATGAAAAACTGTTTTTT.

This clone was detected many times. The rearrangement links TRBV5-1 to TRBJ2-1; a possible D gene is TRBD1 (5 bases). Germline CDR1 reads SGHRS; CDR2 reads YFSETQ. The length of the CDR3 is 16 residues. V was pared by 0 bases and J by 8 bases, with 18 bases between. Here the CDR3 reads CASSLVPFRGWDEQFF. CDR3 coding DNA: TGCGCCAGCAGCTTGGTTCCATTTAGGGGATGGGATGAGCAGTTCTTC.

The table lists this clone with a few counts. The genes are TRBV27 and TRBJ2-7; weak D call: TRBD1 (5 bases). CDR3 length equals 14 residues. Between the trimmed V and J ends, which lost 6 bases and 4 bases, there was a span of 16 bases. The germline gives CDR1 MNHEY, CDR2 SMNVEV (reference sequence). CDR3 bases: TGTGCCAGCAGGACGGGTCCCTCAGGGTACGAGCAGTACTTC. Translated: CASRTGPSGYEQYF.